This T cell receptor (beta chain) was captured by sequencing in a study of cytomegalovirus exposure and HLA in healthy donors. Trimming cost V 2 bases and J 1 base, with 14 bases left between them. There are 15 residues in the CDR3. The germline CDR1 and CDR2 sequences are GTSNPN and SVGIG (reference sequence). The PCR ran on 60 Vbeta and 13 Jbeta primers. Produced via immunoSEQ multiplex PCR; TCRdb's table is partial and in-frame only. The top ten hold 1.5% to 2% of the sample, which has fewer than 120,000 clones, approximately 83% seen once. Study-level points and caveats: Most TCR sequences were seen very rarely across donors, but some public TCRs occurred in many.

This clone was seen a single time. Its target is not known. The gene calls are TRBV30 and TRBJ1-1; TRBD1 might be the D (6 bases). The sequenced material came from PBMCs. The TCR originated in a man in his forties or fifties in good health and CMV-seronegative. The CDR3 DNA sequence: TGTGCCTGGAGTTCGGACAGACAGAGGAACACTGAAGCTTTCTTT. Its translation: CAWSSDRQRNTEAFF.